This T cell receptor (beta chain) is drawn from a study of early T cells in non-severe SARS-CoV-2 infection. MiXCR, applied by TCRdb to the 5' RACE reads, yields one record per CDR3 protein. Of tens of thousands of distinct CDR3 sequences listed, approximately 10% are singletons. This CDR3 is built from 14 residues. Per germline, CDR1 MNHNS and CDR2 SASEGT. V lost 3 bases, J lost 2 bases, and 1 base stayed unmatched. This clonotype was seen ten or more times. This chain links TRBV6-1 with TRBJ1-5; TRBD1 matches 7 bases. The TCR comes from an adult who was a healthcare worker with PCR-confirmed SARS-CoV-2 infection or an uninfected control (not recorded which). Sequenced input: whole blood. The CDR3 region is CASSEQGGNQPQHF. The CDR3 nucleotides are TGTGCCAGCAGTGAGCAGGGGGGCAATCAGCCCCAGCATTTT.